This T cell receptor (beta chain) appears in the sequencing data of a study of blood T cell repertoires in COVID-19. The V gene's germline CDR1 is MGHDK and CDR2 SYGVNS. The CDR3 spans 15 residues. The ends were cut back, 8 bases at V and 0 bases at J, with 16 bases in the middle. In the study's own analysis: By means of reference gene primer amplification, nucleated cell counts were estimated. The method was immunoSEQ multiplex PCR; TCRdb's version includes in-frame clones alone and lacks a portion of them. V, J and clone size were drawn from that table, and D and trimming were deduced from the DNA. The sample contains 50,000 to 75,000 clones, over 70% of which appear only once.

The gene calls are TRBV25-1 and TRBJ2-5; D not certain. Input material: peripheral blood. This TCR derives from a woman in her forties or fifties with active or convalescent COVID-19. CDR3 loop: CASGGEALYQETQYF. CDR3 in DNA: TGTGCCAGCGGCGGAGAGGCACTTTACCAAGAGACCCAGTACTTC.